Below, one TCR beta chain is given with its context. Its antigen is currently unknown. The data were obtained in a study of shared clonotypes between healthy human individuals. Sequenced by immunoSEQ multiplex PCR; TCRdb stores in-frame clones only, minus some. The profile covers over 2 million clones, with around 92% appearing a single time and approximately 0.4% taken by the ten largest. Trimming left V 6 bases short and J 7 bases short, with 18 bases between. In germline, CDR1 is MNHNS, CDR2 SASEGT. The length of the CDR3 is 15 residues. Study conclusions and caveats: A reduction in generation probabilities was seen for non-shared clonotypes relative to those shared by all four donors.

Source material: naive CD4+ T cells from PBMCs. Subset of the sample: CD45RA+ positively selected. This receptor was identified in a man aged 18 to 35 in good health. Some clones in this sample may be carry-over from other donors' samples. The genes are TRBV6-1 and TRBJ1-4; D uncertain. Here the CDR3 reads CASRELRPSREKLFF. DNA for the CDR3: TGTGCCAGCAGGGAACTCCGGCCCTCCCGTGAAAAACTGTTTTTT.